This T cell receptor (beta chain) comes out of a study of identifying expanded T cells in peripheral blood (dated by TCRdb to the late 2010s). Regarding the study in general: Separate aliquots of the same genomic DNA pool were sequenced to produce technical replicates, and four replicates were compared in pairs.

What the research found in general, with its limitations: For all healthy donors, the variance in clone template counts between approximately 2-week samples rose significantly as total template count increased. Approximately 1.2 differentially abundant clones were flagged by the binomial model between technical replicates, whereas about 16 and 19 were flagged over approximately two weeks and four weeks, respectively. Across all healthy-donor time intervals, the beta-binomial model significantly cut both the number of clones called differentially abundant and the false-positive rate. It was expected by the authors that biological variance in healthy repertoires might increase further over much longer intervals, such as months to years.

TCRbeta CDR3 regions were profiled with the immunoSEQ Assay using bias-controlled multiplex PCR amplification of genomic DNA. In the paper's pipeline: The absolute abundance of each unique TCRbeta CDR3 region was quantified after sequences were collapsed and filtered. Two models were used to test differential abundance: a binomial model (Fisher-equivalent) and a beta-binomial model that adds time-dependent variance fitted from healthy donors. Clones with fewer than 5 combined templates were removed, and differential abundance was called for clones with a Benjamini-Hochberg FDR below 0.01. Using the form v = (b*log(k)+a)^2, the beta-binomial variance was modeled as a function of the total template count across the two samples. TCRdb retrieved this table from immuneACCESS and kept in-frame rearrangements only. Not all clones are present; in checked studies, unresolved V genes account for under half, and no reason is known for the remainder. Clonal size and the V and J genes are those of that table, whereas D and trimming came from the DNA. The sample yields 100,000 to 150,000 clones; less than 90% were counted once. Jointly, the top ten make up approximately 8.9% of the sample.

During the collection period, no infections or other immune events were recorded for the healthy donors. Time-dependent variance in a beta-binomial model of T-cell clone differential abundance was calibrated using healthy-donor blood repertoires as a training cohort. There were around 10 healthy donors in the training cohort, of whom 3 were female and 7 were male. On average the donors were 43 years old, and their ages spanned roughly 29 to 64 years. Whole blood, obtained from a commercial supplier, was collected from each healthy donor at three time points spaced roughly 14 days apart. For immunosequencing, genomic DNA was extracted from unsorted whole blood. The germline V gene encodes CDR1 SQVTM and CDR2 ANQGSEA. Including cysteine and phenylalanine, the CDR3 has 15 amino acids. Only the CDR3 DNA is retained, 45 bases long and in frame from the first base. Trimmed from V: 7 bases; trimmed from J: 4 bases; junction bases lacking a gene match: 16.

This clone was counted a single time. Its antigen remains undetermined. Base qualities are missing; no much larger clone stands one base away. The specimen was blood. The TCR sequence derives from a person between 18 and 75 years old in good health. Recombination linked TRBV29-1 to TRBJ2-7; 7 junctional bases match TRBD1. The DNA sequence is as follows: TGCAGCGGTGAGATACCCCGGGACAGTGGTTACGAGCAGTACTTC. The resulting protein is CSGEIPRDSGYEQYF.